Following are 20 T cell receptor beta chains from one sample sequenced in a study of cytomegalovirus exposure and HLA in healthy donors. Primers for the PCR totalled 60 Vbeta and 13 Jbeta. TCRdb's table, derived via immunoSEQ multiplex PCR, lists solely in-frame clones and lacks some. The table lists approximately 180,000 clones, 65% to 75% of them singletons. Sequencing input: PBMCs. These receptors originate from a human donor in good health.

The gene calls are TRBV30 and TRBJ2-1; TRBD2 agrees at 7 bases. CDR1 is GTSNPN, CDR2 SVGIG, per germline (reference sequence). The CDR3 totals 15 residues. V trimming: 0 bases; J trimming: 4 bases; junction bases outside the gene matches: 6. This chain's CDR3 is CAWSVGGGPYNEQFF. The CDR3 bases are TGTGCCTGGAGTGTGGGCGGGGGTCCTTACAATGAGCAGTTCTTC.

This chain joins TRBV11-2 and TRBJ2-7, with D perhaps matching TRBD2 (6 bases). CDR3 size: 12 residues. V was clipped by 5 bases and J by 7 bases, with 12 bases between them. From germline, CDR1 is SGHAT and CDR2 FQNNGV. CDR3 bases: TGTGCCAGCAGCCCCGGGGGTAGAGAGCAGTACTTC. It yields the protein CASSPGGREQYF.

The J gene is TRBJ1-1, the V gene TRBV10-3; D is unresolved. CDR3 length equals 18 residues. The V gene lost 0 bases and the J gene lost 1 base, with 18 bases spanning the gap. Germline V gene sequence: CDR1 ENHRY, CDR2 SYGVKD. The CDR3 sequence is CAISESSVSALPNTEAFF. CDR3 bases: TGTGCCATCAGTGAGTCTAGCGTTTCAGCCCTACCGAACACTGAAGCTTTCTTT.

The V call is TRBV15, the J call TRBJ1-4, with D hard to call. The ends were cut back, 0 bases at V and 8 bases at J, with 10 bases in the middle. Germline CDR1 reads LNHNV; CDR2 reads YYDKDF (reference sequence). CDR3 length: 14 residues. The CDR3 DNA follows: TGTGCCACCAGCAGAGAGGACCCGGGGGAAAAACTGTTTTTT. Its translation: CATSREDPGEKLFF.

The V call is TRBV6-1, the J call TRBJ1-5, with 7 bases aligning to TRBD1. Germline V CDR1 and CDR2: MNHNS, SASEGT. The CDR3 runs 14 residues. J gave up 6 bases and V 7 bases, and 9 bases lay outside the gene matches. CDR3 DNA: TGTGCCAGCACCGTGACAGGGTTGGGTCAGCCCCAGCATTTT. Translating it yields CASTVTGLGQPQHF.

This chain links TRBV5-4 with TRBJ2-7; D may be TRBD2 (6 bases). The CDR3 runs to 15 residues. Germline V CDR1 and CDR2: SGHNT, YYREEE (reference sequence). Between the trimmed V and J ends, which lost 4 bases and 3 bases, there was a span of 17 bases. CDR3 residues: CASSPTGLLLYEQYF. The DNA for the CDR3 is TGTGCCAGCAGCCCGACGGGACTCCTCCTCTACGAGCAGTACTTC.

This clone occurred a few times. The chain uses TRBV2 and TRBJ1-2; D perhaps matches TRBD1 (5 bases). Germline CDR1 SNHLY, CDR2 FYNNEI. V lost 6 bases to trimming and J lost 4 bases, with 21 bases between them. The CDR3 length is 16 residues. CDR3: CASSPTQRGSGYGYTF. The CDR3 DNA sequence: TGTGCCAGCAGCCCCACTCAGCGGGGGTCGGGCTATGGCTACACCTTC.

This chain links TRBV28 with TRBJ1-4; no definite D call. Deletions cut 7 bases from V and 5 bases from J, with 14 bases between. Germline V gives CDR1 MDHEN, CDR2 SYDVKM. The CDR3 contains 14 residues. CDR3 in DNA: TGTGCCAGCACGACTGCCAGGAGGAATGAAAAACTGTTTTTT. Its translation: CASTTARRNEKLFF.

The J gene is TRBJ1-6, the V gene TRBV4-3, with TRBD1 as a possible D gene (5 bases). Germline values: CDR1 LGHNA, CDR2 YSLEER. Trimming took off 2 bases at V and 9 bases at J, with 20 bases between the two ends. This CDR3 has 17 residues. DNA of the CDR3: TGCGCCAGCAGCCAACTCCTGACAGATGCAGGTCTTTCACCCCTCCACTTT. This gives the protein CASSQLLTDAGLSPLHF.

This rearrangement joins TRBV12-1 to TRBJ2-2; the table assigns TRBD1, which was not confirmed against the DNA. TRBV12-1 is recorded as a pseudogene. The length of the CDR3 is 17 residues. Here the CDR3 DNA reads TGTGCCAGCAGCTTTGACAGGGGGATCCGTTGTGGCGGGGAGCTGTTTTTT. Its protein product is CASSFDRGIRCGGELFF.

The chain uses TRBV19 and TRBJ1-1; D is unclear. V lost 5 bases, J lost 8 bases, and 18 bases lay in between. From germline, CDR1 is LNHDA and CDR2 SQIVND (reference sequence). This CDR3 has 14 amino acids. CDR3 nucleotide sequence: TGTGCCAGTAGTCCTCACCAACCGCTGCGGGAAGCTTTCTTT. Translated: CASSPHQPLREAFF.

The CDR3 sequence: CASSLGLTGDTQYF. CDR3 in DNA: TGTGCCAGCAGCTTAGGACTAACGGGAGATACGCAGTATTTT. V is TRBV7-3 and J is TRBJ2-3, with D possibly matching TRBD2 (6 bases). This CDR3 comprises 14 residues. Looked up from germline, CDR1 is SGHTA and CDR2 is FQGTGA. V lost 2 bases and J lost 5, with 11 bases in between.

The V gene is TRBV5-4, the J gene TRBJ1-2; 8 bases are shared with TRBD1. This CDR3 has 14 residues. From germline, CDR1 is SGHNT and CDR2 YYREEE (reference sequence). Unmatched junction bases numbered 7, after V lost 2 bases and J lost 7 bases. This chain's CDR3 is CASSFPDRVTGYTF. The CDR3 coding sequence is TGTGCCAGCAGCTTCCCGGACAGGGTCACTGGCTACACCTTC.

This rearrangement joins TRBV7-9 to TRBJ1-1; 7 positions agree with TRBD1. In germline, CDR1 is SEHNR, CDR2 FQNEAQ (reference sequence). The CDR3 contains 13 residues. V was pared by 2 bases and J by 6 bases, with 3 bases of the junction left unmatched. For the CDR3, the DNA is TGTGCCAGCAGCTTAACAGGGGTCTCTGAAGCTTTCTTT. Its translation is CASSLTGVSEAFF.

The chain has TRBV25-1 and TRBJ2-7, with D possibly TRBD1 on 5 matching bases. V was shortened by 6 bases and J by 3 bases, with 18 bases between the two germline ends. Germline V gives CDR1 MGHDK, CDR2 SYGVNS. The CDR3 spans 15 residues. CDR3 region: CASRTPSPGNYEQYF. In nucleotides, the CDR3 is TGTGCCAGCAGAACTCCTAGTCCAGGGAACTACGAGCAGTACTTC.

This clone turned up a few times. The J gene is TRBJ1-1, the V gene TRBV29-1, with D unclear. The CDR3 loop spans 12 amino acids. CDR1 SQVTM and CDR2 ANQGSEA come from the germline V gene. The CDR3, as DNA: TGCACTTCGACGGGAATGAACACTGAAGCTTTCTTT. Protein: CTSTGMNTEAFF.

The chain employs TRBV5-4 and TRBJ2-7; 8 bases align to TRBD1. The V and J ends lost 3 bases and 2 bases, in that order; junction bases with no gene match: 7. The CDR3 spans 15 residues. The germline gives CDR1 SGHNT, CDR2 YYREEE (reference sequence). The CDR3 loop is CASSSAKQGAYEQYF. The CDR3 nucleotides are TGTGCCAGCAGCTCGGCCAAACAGGGGGCCTACGAGCAGTACTTC.

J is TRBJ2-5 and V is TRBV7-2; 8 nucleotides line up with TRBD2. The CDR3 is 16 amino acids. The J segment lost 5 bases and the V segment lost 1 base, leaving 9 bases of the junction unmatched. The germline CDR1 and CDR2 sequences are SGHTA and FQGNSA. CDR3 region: CASSLVSGGAEETQYF. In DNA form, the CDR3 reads TGTGCCAGCAGCTTAGTATCCGGGGGGGCGGAGGAGACCCAGTACTTC.

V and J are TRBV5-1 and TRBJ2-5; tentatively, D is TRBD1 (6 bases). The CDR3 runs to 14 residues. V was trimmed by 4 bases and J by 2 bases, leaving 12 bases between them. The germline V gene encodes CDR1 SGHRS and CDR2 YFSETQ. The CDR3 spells CASSRTADQETQYF. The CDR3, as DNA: TGCGCCAGCAGCCGGACAGCTGATCAAGAGACCCAGTACTTC.

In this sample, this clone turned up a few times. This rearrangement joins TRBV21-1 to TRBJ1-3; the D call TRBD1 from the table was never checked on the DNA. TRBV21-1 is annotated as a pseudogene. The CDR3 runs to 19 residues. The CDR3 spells CASSKYRGRGTNSGNTIYF. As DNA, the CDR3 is TGTGCCAGCAGCAAATACAGGGGTCGAGGAACGAACTCTGGAAACACCATATATTTT.